These T cell receptor beta chains were read from a single sample in a study of control samples from healthy donors and cancer patients. This table comes from immunoSEQ multiplex PCR, and its TCRdb copy is limited to in-frame clones, with some not included. This sample has about 120,000 clones; about nine tenths occur once, and the top ten carry 7% to 10%. The sample taken for sequencing was blood. These TCRs come from a man aged 35 to 55 in good health. The CDR3 runs from the conserved cysteine through the conserved F or W. Size values are once, few and many counts, or a class for expanded clones, and some rows have none.

v_gene,abundance,CDR3aa
TRBV7-6,-,CASSSRTGRDQPQHF
TRBV5-1,-,CASSLAGDLFYTF
TRBV24-1,-,CATSDSGTGANVLTF
TRBV11-3,-,CASSSSGVDTQYF
TRBV19,-,CASSYRGSPLHF
TRBV4-1,-,CASSQGVLAEAFF
TRBV27,-,CASSQGTAGEQYF
TRBV19,-,CASRAGRLEGNQPQHF
TRBV7-2,-,CASSLESGVLYTEAFF
TRBV9,-,CASSAGGAGELFF
TRBV4-1,-,CASSFGTNGNEKLFF
TRBV4-3,few,CASSQASAGSGNTIYF